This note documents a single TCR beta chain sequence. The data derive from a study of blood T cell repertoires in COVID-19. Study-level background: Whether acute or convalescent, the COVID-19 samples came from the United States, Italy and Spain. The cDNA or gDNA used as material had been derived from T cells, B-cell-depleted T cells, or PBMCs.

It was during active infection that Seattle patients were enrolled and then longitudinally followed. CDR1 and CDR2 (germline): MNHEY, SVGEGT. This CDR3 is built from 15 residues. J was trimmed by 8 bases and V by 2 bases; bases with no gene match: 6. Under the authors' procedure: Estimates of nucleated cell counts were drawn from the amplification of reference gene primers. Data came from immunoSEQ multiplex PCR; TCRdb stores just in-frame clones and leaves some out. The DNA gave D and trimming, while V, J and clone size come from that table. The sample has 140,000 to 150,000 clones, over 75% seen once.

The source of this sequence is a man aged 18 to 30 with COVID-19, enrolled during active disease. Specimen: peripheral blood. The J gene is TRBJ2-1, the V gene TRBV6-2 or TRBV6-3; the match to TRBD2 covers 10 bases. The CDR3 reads CASSYGAGGPHEQFF. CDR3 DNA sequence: TGTGCCAGCAGTTACGGAGCGGGAGGGCCCCATGAGCAGTTCTTC.